This T cell receptor beta chain was observed in a study of blood T cell repertoires in COVID-19. Study details: In each case, the material was cDNA or gDNA derived from T cells, B-cell-depleted T cells, or PBMCs.

From germline, CDR1 is SGHRS and CDR2 YFSETQ. This CDR3 is built from 15 residues. Trimming took 4 bases from V and 4 from J; bases not matched to a gene: 5. In the original processing: Estimated nucleated cell counts came from reference gene primer amplification. The table came from immunoSEQ multiplex PCR; TCRdb's copy has only in-frame clones and leaves some out. V and J calls plus clone size are reproduced from that table; the DNA served to infer D and trimming. The sample records approximately 350,000 clones, around 87% being singletons. The sequence was collected from a woman between 50 and 59 years old with COVID-19, enrolled during active disease. The chain joins TRBV5-1 to TRBJ2-2, with TRBD1 identical over 9 bases. The sequenced sample consisted of peripheral blood. CDR3 coding DNA: TGCGCCAGCAGCCCGGGACAGGGATTCACCGGGGAGCTGTTTTTT. It is translated as CASSPGQGFTGELFF.